These T cell receptor beta chains were read from a single sample in a study of cytomegalovirus exposure and HLA in healthy donors. Measured with immunoSEQ multiplex PCR; TCRdb has only the in-frame clones, and not every one. The sample lists about 150,000 clones, about 91% occurring once. The specimen was PBMCs. The receptors stem from a young woman in good health and CMV-seropositive. The CDR3 runs from the conserved cysteine through the conserved F or W. D genes are given only for firm matches. For some rows the clone size is stated as once, few or many, or as a class when expanded; others skip it.

size: -; D: -; V: TRBV7-8; J: TRBJ1-2; DNA: TGTGCCAGCAGCTTACTGTCAGTTAATGGCTACACCTTC; CDR3: CASSLLSVNGYTF
size: -; D: TRBD1; V: TRBV19; J: TRBJ2-1; DNA: TGTGCCAGTAGCCTACAGGGGGTAGGCAATGAGCAGTTCTTC; CDR3: CASSLQGVGNEQFF
size: -; D: -; V: TRBV7-2; J: TRBJ1-2; DNA: TGTGCCAGCAGCTCGCGGCAAACCCACGATGGCTACACCTTC; CDR3: CASSSRQTHDGYTF
size: -; D: TRBD1; V: TRBV10-3; J: TRBJ1-5; DNA: TGTGCCATCAGTGGCTCTTTTGCTGGGAGACAGGGGATGAATGAACCCCAGCATTTT; CDR3: CAISGSFAGRQGMNEPQHF
size: -; D: TRBD2; V: TRBV7-2; J: TRBJ2-7; DNA: TGTGCCAGCAGCTTAGTAGCGGGGGGGCCCAACGAGCAGTACTTC; CDR3: CASSLVAGGPNEQYF
size: -; D: TRBD1; V: TRBV2; J: TRBJ1-4; DNA: TGTGCCAGCACCTCCCGGACAGGGGGCGGTGAAAAACTGTTTTTT; CDR3: CASTSRTGGGEKLFF
size: -; D: -; V: TRBV10-2; J: TRBJ1-5; DNA: TGCGCCAGCAAGCCTAGTAGCAATCAGCCCCAGCATTTT; CDR3: CASKPSSNQPQHF
size: -; D: -; V: TRBV18; J: TRBJ1-6; DNA: TGTGCCAGCTCACCAAGGGCAGGGGAGTCACCCCTCCACTTT; CDR3: CASSPRAGESPLHF
size: -; D: TRBD1; V: TRBV5-1; J: TRBJ2-1; DNA: TGCGCCAGCAGTCTGACATCCGGACAGGGGGGCTACAATGAGCAGTTCTTC; CDR3: CASSLTSGQGGYNEQFF
size: few; D: -; V: TRBV28; J: TRBJ1-5; DNA: TGTGCCAGCAGCCGGGGGAATTGGCGCAATCAGCCCCAGCATTTT; CDR3: CASSRGNWRNQPQHF
size: -; D: -; V: TRBV18; J: TRBJ1-2; DNA: TGTGCCAGCTCACCCGCGGAATTGAACTATGGCTACACCTTC; CDR3: CASSPAELNYGYTF
size: -; D: -; V: TRBV7-9; J: TRBJ2-7; DNA: TGTGCCAGCAGCTTAGGGGGGGACAGCTTCGACGAGCAGTACTTC; CDR3: CASSLGGDSFDEQYF
size: -; D: -; V: TRBV19; J: TRBJ1-2; DNA: TGTGCCAGCGATAGTGCCGGGGGGTCTATCTATGGCTACACCTTC; CDR3: CASDSAGGSIYGYTF
size: -; D: TRBD1; V: TRBV10-2; J: TRBJ1-1; DNA: TGCGCCGTCCGGGACAGGGGACTCCAGAACACTGAAGCTTTCTTT; CDR3: CAVRDRGLQNTEAFF
size: few; D: TRBD1; V: TRBV6-5; J: TRBJ1-5; DNA: TGTGCCAGCAGTTACTACAGGGGTCAGCCCCAGCATTTT; CDR3: CASSYYRGQPQHF
size: -; D: TRBD1; V: TRBV18; J: TRBJ1-5; DNA: TGTGCCAGCTCACCAGTGGGGACAGGGCTACCTGGGTCCCAGCATTTT; CDR3: CASSPVGTGLPGSQHF
size: -; D: -; V: TRBV28; J: TRBJ2-7; DNA: TGTGCCAGCAGTATTCAACAGGGCAGGGTGGGGTCCTACGAGCAGTACTTC; CDR3: CASSIQQGRVGSYEQYF
size: once; D: TRBD1; V: TRBV6-1; J: TRBJ1-3; DNA: TGTGCCAGCAGTGAAGACGGACAGGGGTCTCACACCATATATTTT; CDR3: CASSEDGQGSHTIYF
size: -; D: TRBD2; V: TRBV6-5; J: TRBJ2-2; DNA: TGTGCCAGCAGTTCGCGGTCGGGGGGGCCTCTCGGGGAGCTGTTTTTT; CDR3: CASSSRSGGPLGELFF
size: -; D: -; V: TRBV30; J: TRBJ1-1; DNA: TGTGCCTGGAGTTCAGACTGGATCACTGAAGCTTTCTTT; CDR3: CAWSSDWITEAFF
size: -; D: -; V: TRBV5-1; J: TRBJ1-3; DNA: TGCGCCAGCCATACTCCCTCTGGAAACACCATATATTTT; CDR3: CASHTPSGNTIYF
size: once; D: -; V: TRBV28; J: TRBJ1-2; DNA: TGTGCCAGCAGTTTAACGGGGGGAGTCGACTATGGCTACACCTTC; CDR3: CASSLTGGVDYGYTF
size: few; D: -; V: TRBV7-9; J: TRBJ2-1; DNA: TGTGCCAGCAGCCTCGGGGACAATGAGCAGTTCTTC; CDR3: CASSLGDNEQFF
size: -; D: -; V: TRBV25-1; J: TRBJ1-2; DNA: TGTGCCAGCTATTCAGGGCGGTTTCTTGGCTACACTTTC; CDR3: CASYSGRFLGYTF
size: once; D: TRBD2; V: TRBV13; J: TRBJ2-3; DNA: TGTGCCAGCAGCGACACGCTAGCGGGGGACCACTTTACAGATACGCAGTATTTT; CDR3: CASSDTLAGDHFTDTQYF
size: -; D: -; V: TRBV10-3; J: TRBJ1-3; DNA: TGTGCCATCAGTGCCGTCTCTGGAAACACCATATATTTT; CDR3: CAISAVSGNTIYF
size: -; D: -; V: TRBV9; J: TRBJ2-7; DNA: TGTGCCAGCAGCGTAGAACCAGGGGGAGGCTACGAGCAGTACTTC; CDR3: CASSVEPGGGYEQYF
size: -; D: -; V: TRBV28; J: TRBJ1-5; DNA: TGTGCCAGCAACACCGACTGGTATAGCAATCAGCCCCAGCATTTT; CDR3: CASNTDWYSNQPQHF
size: -; D: -; V: TRBV11-2; J: TRBJ2-7; DNA: TGTGCCAGCAGCTTGAACAGCGGAGAGCAGTACTTC; CDR3: CASSLNSGEQYF
size: -; D: -; V: TRBV10-1; J: TRBJ2-7; DNA: TGCGCCAGCAGTGATAGTAATTCCTACGAGCAGTACTTC; CDR3: CASSDSNSYEQYF
size: -; D: -; V: TRBV7-8; J: TRBJ1-1; DNA: TGTGCCAGCAGCCTTGGACAGCGTCAAGAAGCTTTCTTT; CDR3: CASSLGQRQEAFF
size: -; D: TRBD1; V: TRBV7-2; J: TRBJ1-2; DNA: TGTGCCAGCAGCTTGGGACAGCACTATGGCTACACCTTC; CDR3: CASSLGQHYGYTF
size: -; D: -; V: TRBV5-4; J: TRBJ1-4; DNA: TGTGCCACCACGCGGGGGGGGAAGTCGACTAATGAAAAACTGTTTTTT; CDR3: CATTRGGKSTNEKLFF
size: -; D: -; V: TRBV7-2; J: TRBJ1-5; DNA: TGTGCCAGCAGCTTAATTTCCGGGTTGACGCAGCCCCAGCATTTT; CDR3: CASSLISGLTQPQHF
size: -; D: TRBD2; V: TRBV5-1; J: TRBJ2-5; DNA: TGCGCCAGCAGCTCACTTAGCGGGGTCCAAGAGACCCAGTACTTC; CDR3: CASSSLSGVQETQYF
size: once; D: TRBD1; V: TRBV28; J: TRBJ2-7; DNA: TGTGCCAGCAGTTTTTGGTGGGACAGGGTCAATCTCTCCTACGAGCAGTACTTC; CDR3: CASSFWWDRVNLSYEQYF
size: -; D: -; V: TRBV7-2; J: TRBJ2-3; DNA: TGTGCCAGCAGCTACAGTTTCACAGATACGCAGTATTTT; CDR3: CASSYSFTDTQYF
size: -; D: -; V: TRBV6-1; J: TRBJ2-1; DNA: TGTGCCAGCAGATGGACAACCAATTCCTACAATGAGCAGTTCTTC; CDR3: CASRWTTNSYNEQFF
size: -; D: TRBD2; V: TRBV5-1; J: TRBJ2-7; DNA: TGCGCCAGCAGCTTGGCTAGCGGAACCTACGAGCAGTACTTC; CDR3: CASSLASGTYEQYF
size: -; D: TRBD1; V: TRBV5-4; J: TRBJ2-7; DNA: TGTGCCAGCAGCTTGGGGGGACAGGGGGGCGAGCAGTACTTC; CDR3: CASSLGGQGGEQYF